This entry lists 18 T cell receptor beta chains sequenced from one sample in a study of technical replicates of blood from several donors. Assay: immunoSEQ multiplex PCR; the TCRdb copy retains only in-frame clones and omits some. Of around 79,000 clones listed, 91% were seen once; the top ten hold 0.25%. Sequencing used T cells isolated from PBMCs. Receptors were obtained from a human donor in good health.

The gene calls are TRBV7-9 and TRBJ1-1; D not certain. This CDR3 contains 12 residues. Per the germline V gene, CDR1 is SEHNR and CDR2 is FQNEAQ (reference sequence). V was pared by 1 base and J by 3 bases, with 3 bases between. The CDR3 nucleotides are TGTGCCAGCAGCTTAGTCGACACTGAAGCTTTCTTT. It is translated as CASSLVDTEAFF.

The V call is TRBV10-3, the J call TRBJ1-1; D is perhaps TRBD1 (6 bases). The CDR3 is made up of 14 amino acids. Trimming shortened V by 3 bases and J by 3 bases, and 11 bases separated the two germline ends. The germline gives CDR1 ENHRY, CDR2 SYGVKD. This chain's CDR3 is CAISEEGGYTEAFF. DNA of the CDR3: TGTGCCATCAGTGAAGAGGGGGGGTACACTGAAGCTTTCTTT.

The CDR3 loop is CASSGNHGNTGELFF. DNA of the CDR3: TGTGCCAGCAGTGGAAATCATGGCAACACCGGGGAGCTGTTTTTT. The chain uses TRBV2 and TRBJ2-2, with D hard to call. The CDR3 is made up of 15 amino acids. Germline lookup yields CDR1 SNHLY and CDR2 FYNNEI. V lost 4 bases and J lost 2, with 11 bases in between.

This clone was seen only a few times. The V call is TRBV30, the J call TRBJ1-1; D perhaps matches TRBD1 (6 bases). V lost 0 bases and J 10 bases, leaving 15 bases between the germline ends. The CDR3 runs 13 residues. Looked up from germline, CDR1 is GTSNPN and CDR2 is SVGIG (reference sequence). This chain's CDR3 is CAWSVDRNGGAFF. As DNA, the CDR3 is TGTGCCTGGAGTGTCGACAGGAACGGAGGAGCTTTCTTT.

V is TRBV25-1 and J is TRBJ2-1, with 8 bases lining up with TRBD2. This CDR3 region has 15 residues. CDR1 MGHDK and CDR2 SYGVNS come from the germline V gene. V was pared by 2 bases and J by 5 bases, with 5 bases of the junction left unmatched. CDR3 coding DNA: TGTGCCAGCAGTGAAGTAGGGACTAGGAACAATGAGCAGTTCTTC. Its protein product is CASSEVGTRNNEQFF.

This rearrangement joins TRBV2 to TRBJ2-1; D gene uncertain. This CDR3 comprises 14 residues. V was shortened by 8 bases and J by 7 bases, with 18 bases between the two germline ends. CDR1 and CDR2 from the germline V gene are SNHLY and FYNNEI. The chain's CDR3 is CASGFSIFGNEQFF. The CDR3 DNA reads as TGTGCCAGCGGTTTTTCCATATTCGGGAATGAGCAGTTCTTC.

This chain links TRBV11-2 with TRBJ2-3, with D perhaps matching TRBD2 (6 bases). The CDR3 runs to 16 residues. With 1 base removed from V and 3 bases from J, the gap between germline ends came to 14 bases. The germline V gene encodes CDR1 SGHAT and CDR2 FQNNGV. CDR3 bases: TGTGCCAGCAGCTTAGGGGACTTTTTGGGTACAGATACGCAGTATTTT. Its translation is CASSLGDFLGTDTQYF.

V usage is TRBV11-2 and J usage is TRBJ1-1; 7 bases line up with TRBD1. The V gene end was trimmed by 5 bases and the J gene end by 0 bases; junction bases not matched to a gene: 3. CDR3 size: 14 residues. CDR1 and CDR2 (germline): SGHAT, FQNNGV. The CDR3 loop reads CASSRDSLNTEAFF. In DNA, the CDR3 is TGTGCCAGCAGCCGGGACAGCTTGAACACTGAAGCTTTCTTT.

CDR3 residues: CASSEWTGKHYGYTF. As DNA, the CDR3 is TGTGCCAGCAGTGAATGGACAGGGAAACACTATGGCTACACCTTC. This rearrangement joins TRBV2 to TRBJ1-2; 8 bases fit TRBD1. The length of the CDR3 is 15 residues. J gave up 3 bases and V 2 bases, and 5 bases lay outside the gene matches. Germline assignment: CDR1 SNHLY and CDR2 FYNNEI.

J is TRBJ2-1 and V is TRBV6-5; perhaps TRBD2 as D (6 bases). Trimming stripped 0 bases from V and 7 bases from J, with 7 bases between. Germline V CDR1 and CDR2: MNHEY, SVGAGI. CDR3 size: 13 residues. In nucleotides, the CDR3 is TGTGCCAGCAGTTACTCCGCGGGGAATGAGCAGTTCTTC. It translates to CASSYSAGNEQFF.

V and J are TRBV21-1 and TRBJ2-7; the table's D call TRBD2 went unverified against the DNA. TRBV21-1 is tagged as a pseudogene. The CDR3 is 17 amino acids. The CDR3, as DNA: TGTGCCAGCAGCCTCACCTCGCGGGCAGACTCCTCCTACGAGCAGTACTTC. It translates to CASSLTSRADSSYEQYF.

This clone was detected a few times. The chain is built from TRBV5-1 and TRBJ1-1; TRBD1 aligns across 10 bases. The V segment lost 5 bases and the J segment 4 bases; nucleotides outside the gene matches: 11. The CDR3 runs 16 residues. Germline lookup yields CDR1 SGHRS and CDR2 YFSETQ. CDR3 DNA: TGCGCCAGCAGTTTCGGACAGGGGGAAGGAGGCACTGAAGCTTTCTTT. It is translated as CASSFGQGEGGTEAFF.

The chain has TRBV11-3 and TRBJ2-3, with 16 bases aligning to TRBD2. Germline V lookup: CDR1 SGHNT, CDR2 YENEEA. J lost 5 bases, V lost 5 bases, and 4 bases had no gene match. The CDR3 loop spans 16 amino acids. The CDR3 loop is CASSPGLAGGRDTQYF. The CDR3 coding sequence is TGTGCCAGCAGCCCGGGACTAGCGGGGGGGAGAGATACGCAGTATTTT. The full variable domain, completed using reference TRBV11-3 and TRBJ2-3, is EAGVVQSPRYKIIEKKQPVAFWCNPISGHNTLYWYLQNLGQGPELLIRYENEEAVDDSQLPKDRFSAERLKGVDSTLKIQPAELGDSAVYLCASSPGLAGGRDTQYFGPGTRLTVL.

This clone was seen a handful of times. V and J are TRBV29-1 and TRBJ2-1; 7 nucleotides line up with TRBD2. Trimming took 5 bases from V and 1 from J; bases not matched to a gene: 2. The germline V gene encodes CDR1 SQVTM and CDR2 ANQGSEA. This CDR3 spans 13 amino acids. The CDR3 DNA sequence: TGCAGCGTTACTAGCGCTTCCTACAATGAGCAGTTCTTC. Amino acid sequence: CSVTSASYNEQFF.

The sample holds one count of this clone. This CDR3 is CASGIHRTGETSGNTIYF. The CDR3 bases are TGTGCTAGTGGGATACATCGGACAGGAGAAACTTCTGGAAACACCATATATTTT. The chain carries TRBV12-5 and TRBJ1-3, with 7 nucleotides matching TRBD1. V trimming: 6 bases; J trimming: 1 base; junction bases outside the gene matches: 15. The CDR3 spans 18 residues. The V gene's germline CDR1 is LGHNT and CDR2 FRNRAP.

This chain uses TRBV2 with TRBJ1-2, with a tentative D call TRBD1 (6 bases). The CDR3 runs to 14 residues. Germline V gene sequence: CDR1 SNHLY, CDR2 FYNNEI. Trimming stripped 6 bases from V and 4 bases from J, with 15 bases between. The CDR3 sequence is CASSVPARGYGYTF. The CDR3 DNA reads TGTGCCAGCAGCGTACCCGCCAGGGGCTATGGCTACACCTTC.

This chain joins TRBV6-5 and TRBJ1-1, with a weak D call TRBD1 (5 bases). The CDR3 totals 13 residues. The germline gives CDR1 MNHEY, CDR2 SVGAGI. Trimming pared 5 bases from V and 10 bases from J, leaving 17 bases between. CDR3: CASSLWARDSAFF. CDR3 nucleotides: TGTGCCAGCAGTCTCTGGGCCAGGGACTCAGCTTTCTTT.

The rearrangement uses TRBV5-1 and TRBJ1-2, with 10 bases matching TRBD1. The CDR3 spans 14 residues. The V gene's germline CDR1 is SGHRS and CDR2 YFSETQ. Trimming took 0 bases from V and 5 from J; bases not matched to a gene: 1. CDR3 bases: TGCGCCAGCAGCTTGGGGACAGGGGGTTATGGCTACACCTTC. Amino acids: CASSLGTGGYGYTF.